These 27 T cell receptor beta chains were sequenced from one sample in a study of cytomegalovirus exposure and HLA in healthy donors. PCR involved 60 Vbeta and 13 Jbeta primers. TCRdb keeps only in-frame clones here, not all; method: immunoSEQ multiplex PCR. The table records 100,000 to 150,000 clones, around 83% of them present only once. Sequenced: PBMCs. The source of these receptors is a woman in her fifties or sixties in good health and CMV-seropositive.

J is TRBJ2-3 and V is TRBV5-6; D may be TRBD2 (5 bases). V lost 4 bases and J lost 0, with 12 bases in between. The length of the CDR3 is 15 residues. Per germline, CDR1 SGHDT and CDR2 YYEEEE. The CDR3 region has the DNA TGTGCCAGCAGCCCGACGAGGGTCAGCACAGATACGCAGTATTTT. Translation: CASSPTRVSTDTQYF. The whole variable domain, remainder taken from reference TRBV5-6 and TRBJ2-3, is DAGVTQSPTHLIKTRGQQVTLRCSPKSGHDTVSWYQQALGQGPQFIFQYYEEEERQRGNFPDRFSGHQFPNYSSELNVNALLLGDSALYLCASSPTRVSTDTQYFGPGTRLTVL.

In DNA form, the CDR3 reads TGTGCCAGCAGCTTGCTGGACAGTCAAGAGACCCAGTACTTC. As protein: CASSLLDSQETQYF. This chain links TRBV5-6 with TRBJ2-5, with D tentatively TRBD1 (6 bases). The V gene's germline CDR1 is SGHDT and CDR2 YYEEEE. This CDR3 is 14 amino acids long. Trimming left V 1 base short and J 2 bases short, with 9 bases between. The entire variable domain, with the rest obtained from reference TRBV5-6 and TRBJ2-5, is as follows: DAGVTQSPTHLIKTRGQQVTLRCSPKSGHDTVSWYQQALGQGPQFIFQYYEEEERQRGNFPDRFSGHQFPNYSSELNVNALLLGDSALYLCASSLLDSQETQYFGPGTRLLVL.

The chain couples TRBV6-5 to TRBJ2-7; D might be TRBD1 (5 bases). V lost 2 bases and J lost 4, with 12 bases in between. The CDR3 covers 14 residues. Germline CDR1 reads MNHEY; CDR2 reads SVGAGI. This CDR3 reads CASSYGASGYEQYF. CDR3 nucleotides: TGTGCCAGCAGTTACGGGGCGTCCGGGTACGAGCAGTACTTC.

The chain joins TRBV29-1 to TRBJ2-5; the D gene is possibly TRBD1 (5 bases). The germline CDR1 and CDR2 sequences are SQVTM and ANQGSEA. The CDR3 is 14 residues long. The germline V and J ends were trimmed by 5 bases and 1 base, with 14 bases remaining between them. The CDR3 nucleotides read TGCAGCGTTAGGGGTCGGAACTTCCAAGAGACCCAGTACTTC. It translates to CSVRGRNFQETQYF.

This chain's CDR3 is CASSLGRVYTEAFF. The CDR3 coding sequence is TGTGCCAGCAGCTTAGGGAGGGTCTACACTGAAGCTTTCTTT. The rearrangement links TRBV11-2 to TRBJ1-1; D uncertain. The V gene lost 1 base and the J gene lost 3 bases, with 9 bases spanning the gap. Germline V lookup: CDR1 SGHAT, CDR2 FQNNGV. The CDR3 length is 14 residues.

The rearrangement joins TRBV9 to TRBJ2-3; 8 nucleotides line up with TRBD2. This CDR3 is 15 amino acids long. Looked up from germline, CDR1 is SGDLS and CDR2 is YYNGEE. J lost 1 base, V lost 4 bases, and 5 bases had no gene match. The CDR3 here is CASSSGRGGTDTQYF. The CDR3 DNA reads TGTGCCAGCAGCAGCGGGCGGGGGGGCACAGATACGCAGTATTTT. Based on the CDR3 plus reference TRBV9 and TRBJ2-3, the full variable domain is DSGVTQTPKHLITATGQRVTLRCSPRSGDLSVYWYQQSLDQGLQFLIQYYNGEERAKGNILERFSAQQFPDLHSELNLSSLELGDSALYFCASSSGRGGTDTQYFGPGTRLTVL.

This rearrangement joins TRBV11-3 to TRBJ2-7, with 8 bases identical to TRBD1. CDR3 length: 15 residues. CDR1 and CDR2 from the germline V gene are SGHNT and YENEEA. J lost 0 bases, V lost 6 bases, and 7 bases had no gene match. The CDR3 sequence is CASSRGQASSYEQYF. CDR3 nucleotide sequence: TGTGCCAGCAGTCGGGGACAGGCCTCCTCCTACGAGCAGTACTTC.

The chain employs TRBV27 and TRBJ1-4; TRBD1 might be the D (5 bases). This CDR3 contains 14 residues. V was cut by 4 bases and J by 1 base, with 7 bases left in between. Germline CDR1 and CDR2: MNHEY and SMNVEV (reference sequence). The CDR3: CASSYDRTNEKLFF. CDR3 nucleotide sequence: TGTGCCAGCAGTTATGACAGAACTAATGAAAAACTGTTTTTT.

Note on this clone: At one boundary the junction diverges from the germline segment, which might be a read error. The rearrangement links TRBV7-9 to TRBJ1-2, with a weak D call TRBD1 (5 bases). The V gene's germline CDR1 is SEHNR and CDR2 FQNEAQ (reference sequence). The CDR3 extends over 14 amino acids. CDR3 loop: CSSSPLGGGYGYTF. CDR3 nucleotides: TGTTCCAGCAGCCCCCTGGGGGGAGGCTATGGCTACACCTTC.

V is TRBV2 and J is TRBJ2-4; 7 nucleotides align to TRBD2. V was clipped by 8 bases and J by 7 bases; unmatched bases: 11. The CDR3 covers 14 residues. CDR1 is SNHLY, CDR2 FYNNEI, per germline. CDR3 in DNA: TGTGCCAGCCTTGTTTGGGTCGGGGGGAACATTCAGTACTTC. Protein: CASLVWVGGNIQYF.

The J gene is TRBJ2-7, the V gene TRBV5-1; 8 nucleotides match TRBD1. The ends lost 1 base at V and 3 bases at J; junction bases unmatched: 3. There are 14 residues in the CDR3. The V gene's germline CDR1 is SGHRS and CDR2 YFSETQ. DNA for the CDR3: TGCGCCAGCAGCTTGCTAACAGGGGGCTACGAGCAGTACTTC. Protein: CASSLLTGGYEQYF.

The table lists this clone with a count of one. The V call is TRBV16, the J call TRBJ1-5; 7 bases map to TRBD1. Germline lookup yields CDR1 KGHSY and CDR2 FQNENV. V was pared by 5 bases and J by 5 bases, with 6 bases of the junction left unmatched. The CDR3 is made up of 14 amino acids. The CDR3 loop is CASSKWDSDQPQHF. The CDR3 DNA sequence: TGTGCCAGCAGCAAGTGGGACAGCGATCAGCCCCAGCATTTT. The whole variable domain, remainder taken from reference TRBV16 and TRBJ1-5, is GEEVAQTPKHLVRGEGQKAKLYCAPIKGHSYVFWYQQVLKNEFKFLISFQNENVFDETGMPKERFSAKCLPNSPCSLEIQATKLEDSAVYFCASSKWDSDQPQHFGDGTRLSIL.

This chain uses TRBV20-1 with TRBJ1-2; D is uncertain. The CDR3 is 11 residues long. In germline, CDR1 is DFQATT, CDR2 SNEGSKA (reference sequence). V was trimmed by 6 bases and J by 4 bases, leaving 9 bases between them. The CDR3 spells CSATRIYGYTF. The CDR3, as DNA: TGCAGTGCCACCAGGATCTATGGCTACACCTTC.

This chain links TRBV19 with TRBJ1-1; no firm D call. CDR1 and CDR2 (germline): LNHDA, SQIVND (reference sequence). Between the trimmed V and J ends, which lost 5 bases and 1 base, there was a span of 11 bases. The CDR3 sequence is 14 residues long. CDR3 in amino acids: CASSPPPRNTEAFF. The DNA for the CDR3 is TGTGCCAGTAGTCCCCCCCCCAGGAACACTGAAGCTTTCTTT.

This chain links TRBV6-1 with TRBJ2-7, with 7 bases identical to TRBD2. V dropped 5 bases and J dropped 0; count of bases not matched to a gene: 4. The CDR3 sequence is 14 residues long. In germline, CDR1 is MNHNS, CDR2 SASEGT. The CDR3 spells CASSSAGVSYEQYF. The CDR3 DNA reads as TGTGCCAGCAGTTCGGCGGGAGTCTCCTACGAGCAGTACTTC.

This chain joins TRBV2 and TRBJ1-1, with a possible D match to TRBD1 (6 bases). Trimming stripped 7 bases from V and 10 bases from J, with 25 bases between. Germline V lookup: CDR1 SNHLY, CDR2 FYNNEI. The CDR3 runs 15 residues. The CDR3 sequence: CASKRDMLDSIGAFF. CDR3 sequence (DNA): TGTGCCAGCAAGCGAGACATGTTGGACAGTATAGGAGCTTTCTTT.

The chain has TRBV19 and TRBJ1-6; 8 positions agree with TRBD1. The germline gives CDR1 LNHDA, CDR2 SQIVND (reference sequence). Losses at the gene ends were 4 bases for V and 7 bases for J; bases not matched to a gene: 9. The CDR3 has 16 residues. The CDR3 bases are TGTGCCAGTAGTAGTCTCGGCAGGACAGGGAATTCACCCCTCCACTTT. This sequence encodes CASSSLGRTGNSPLHF.

The chain couples TRBV5-1 to TRBJ1-1; D is undetermined. CDR1 SGHRS and CDR2 YFSETQ come from the germline V gene. The CDR3 has 12 amino acids. Trimming took 4 bases from V and 5 from J, leaving 9 bases between them. The CDR3 DNA reads as TGCGCCAGCAGCCCGGAGGGAACTGAAGCTTTCTTT. Encoded protein: CASSPEGTEAFF.

This CDR3 is CASSFPMSQGNQPQHF. The DNA of the CDR3 is TGTGCCAGCAGCTTCCCAATGAGCCAGGGCAATCAGCCCCAGCATTTT. The rearrangement uses TRBV7-2 and TRBJ1-5; D uncertain. With 3 bases removed from V and 2 bases from J, the gap between germline ends came to 14 bases. Germline assignment: CDR1 SGHTA and CDR2 FQGNSA. This CDR3 has 16 residues.

This clone was recorded only once. The junction departs from germline at one end; a sequencing error may be responsible. The rearrangement links TRBV27 to TRBJ2-6; 10 bases fit TRBD1. The germline gives CDR1 MNHEY, CDR2 SMNVEV (reference sequence). The CDR3 contains 16 residues. CDR3 in amino acids: CASSWTGGSGANGLTF. In DNA, the CDR3 is TGTGCCAGCAGTTGGACAGGGGGTTCTGGGGCCAACGGCCTGACTTTC.

The chain links TRBV5-1 to TRBJ2-2; unclear D gene. This CDR3 comprises 13 residues. Germline V lookup: CDR1 SGHRS, CDR2 YFSETQ. With 6 bases removed from V and 5 bases from J, the gap between germline ends came to 11 bases. CDR3 protein: CASNYAATGELFF. The CDR3 nucleotides read TGCGCCAGCAATTACGCTGCGACCGGGGAGCTGTTTTTT.

This clone was counted between two and nine times. This chain connects TRBV6-4 to TRBJ2-1, with 9 positions matching TRBD2. The length of the CDR3 is 15 residues. The V gene end was trimmed by 3 bases and the J gene end by 9 bases; junction bases not matched to a gene: 9. Germline CDR1 reads MRHNA; CDR2 reads SNTAGT. The CDR3 DNA reads as TGTGCCAGCAGTGAAGAAGCGGGAGGATTAGGTGAGCAGTTCTTC. Its protein is CASSEEAGGLGEQFF.

The chain is built from TRBV2 and TRBJ1-1, with D perhaps matching TRBD1 (6 bases). CDR3 size: 14 residues. Germline V gene sequence: CDR1 SNHLY, CDR2 FYNNEI. The germline V and J ends were trimmed by 7 bases and 1 base, with 13 bases remaining between them. CDR3: CASNRQAPNTEAFF. In DNA, the CDR3 is TGTGCCAGCAATAGACAGGCGCCGAACACTGAAGCTTTCTTT.

This clone appeared a single time. The gene calls are TRBV6-5 and TRBJ2-2, with no clear D. V dropped 2 bases and J dropped 1 base, with 2 bases sitting between them. In germline, CDR1 is MNHEY, CDR2 SVGAGI. This CDR3 contains 13 residues. CDR3 coding DNA: TGTGCCAGCAGTTACCAGAACACCGGGGAGCTGTTTTTT. This sequence encodes CASSYQNTGELFF.

The chain is built from TRBV7-8 and TRBJ1-3, with 7 bases fitting TRBD1. Germline assignment: CDR1 SGHVS and CDR2 FQNEAQ. There are 14 residues in the CDR3. The V gene end was trimmed by 3 bases and the J gene end by 2 bases; junction bases not matched to a gene: 1. The CDR3 reads CASSFDRAGNTIYF. The CDR3 coding sequence is TGTGCCAGCAGCTTTGACAGGGCTGGAAACACCATATATTTT.

This clone has only one observation. CDR3 in amino acids: CASKRTSGIEYEQFF. CDR3 sequence (DNA): TGTGCCAGCAAGAGGACTAGCGGGATAGAATATGAGCAGTTCTTC. The V gene is TRBV28, the J gene TRBJ2-1; TRBD2 matches 12 bases. Germline CDR1 reads MDHEN; CDR2 reads SYDVKM. The CDR3 loop spans 15 amino acids. The J segment lost 8 bases and the V segment lost 7 bases, leaving 9 bases of the junction unmatched. Variable domain in full (rest from reference TRBV28 and TRBJ2-1): DVKVTQSSRYLVKRTGEKVFLECVQDMDHENMFWYRQDPGLGLRLIYFSYDVKMKEKGDIPEGYSVSREKKERFSLILESASTNQTSMYLCASKRTSGIEYEQFFGPGTRLTVL.

The chain is built from TRBV9 and TRBJ2-2; possibly TRBD1 for D (6 bases). Looked up from germline, CDR1 is SGDLS and CDR2 is YYNGEE. The CDR3 consists of 15 residues. Trimming took 3 bases from V and 4 from J, leaving 13 bases between them. In DNA, the CDR3 is TGTGCCAGCAGCGGGAGACAGGCCGGCACCGGGGAGCTGTTTTTT. Protein sequence: CASSGRQAGTGELFF.